Each of the 30 T cell receptor beta chains below was sequenced from the same sample in a study of human T cells and chemical hapten exposure. TCRdb analysed the RACE reads with MiXCR anew, one entry per CDR3 protein. The sample shows approximately 400,000 distinct CDR3 sequences, 5.1% of them seen only once. Sample time point: pre-sensitization, week 0. Treatment given: therapeutic diphenylcyclopropenone sensitization with weekly scalp DPC. The specimen comprised whole blood, sampled in connection with sensitization to the hapten diphenylcyclopropenone (DPC). These receptors were obtained from a woman aged 50 to 60 with alopecia areata. Some clones in this sample may be carry-over from other donors' samples.

With respect to this clonotype: This may arise from a read error, as a much more abundant clone is one base away. V and J are TRBV18 and TRBJ2-3, with D possibly being TRBD2 (6 bases). This CDR3 contains 14 residues. In germline, CDR1 is KGHSH, CDR2 LQKENI. DNA for the CDR3: TGTCCCAGCTCGCCCGGGACTTACACAGATACGCAGTATTTT. Translation gives CPSSPGTYTDTQYF.

The sample holds many counts of this clonotype. The V gene is TRBV29-1, the J gene TRBJ2-7, with D hard to call. Germline V gene sequence: CDR1 SQVTM, CDR2 ANQGSEA. The V end was cut by 2 bases, the J end by 0 bases, with 5 bases between. This CDR3 is 12 amino acids long. This CDR3 is CSVEQSSYEQYF. DNA for the CDR3: TGCAGCGTTGAACAGAGCTCCTACGAGCAGTACTTC.

V and J are TRBV9 and TRBJ2-3, with D hard to call. The CDR3 extends over 11 amino acids. CDR1 is SGDLS, CDR2 YYNGEE, per germline. Between the trimmed V and J ends, which lost 4 bases and 5 bases, there was a span of 5 bases. The CDR3 DNA reads as TGTGCCAGCAGCATTCTAGATACGCAGTATTTT. Translated, it gives CASSILDTQYF.

The V and J genes are TRBV6-2 or TRBV6-3 and TRBJ1-5; D is unclear. The CDR3 is made up of 15 amino acids. Germline V gene sequence: CDR1 MNHEY, CDR2 SVGEGT. Deletions cut 2 bases from V and 2 bases from J, with 10 bases between. This chain's CDR3 is CASSYINSGNQPQHF. In DNA, the CDR3 is TGTGCCAGCAGTTACATAAATAGTGGCAATCAGCCCCAGCATTTT.

This clonotype was detected only a few times. The rearrangement joins TRBV6-5 to TRBJ1-4, with TRBD1 as a possible D gene (6 bases). The V gene's germline CDR1 is MNHEY and CDR2 SVGAGI. Between the trimmed V and J ends, which lost 6 bases and 11 bases, there was a span of 22 bases. CDR3 length: 15 amino acids. DNA of the CDR3: TGTGCCAGCAGGGGACGGGACAAATCCATCTCCAAACTGTTTTTT. This encodes CASRGRDKSISKLFF.

This clonotype showed up many times. The genes are TRBV2 and TRBJ2-2; D not certain. V was clipped by 4 bases and J by 5 bases, with 2 bases between them. The CDR3 sequence is 11 residues long. Germline loops: CDR1 SNHLY, CDR2 FYNNEI. CDR3 sequence reads: CASSVTGELFF. In DNA form, the CDR3 reads TGTGCCAGCAGTGTGACCGGGGAGCTGTTTTTT.

This clonotype was seen many times. The J gene is TRBJ2-7, the V gene TRBV5-1; maybe TRBD2 (5 bases). V gave up 4 bases and J gave up 1 base, with 9 bases separating them. The germline gives CDR1 SGHRS, CDR2 YFSETQ. This CDR3 region has 13 residues. In DNA, the CDR3 is TGCGCCAGCAGCCCGGACTGGTCCTACGAGCAGTACTTC. It specifies CASSPDWSYEQYF.

This clonotype was counted many times. This sequence joins TRBV28 and TRBJ2-7, with TRBD2 matching 10 bases. The CDR3 has 15 residues. Trimming took 0 bases from V and 7 from J; bases not matched to a gene: 6. Germline values: CDR1 MDHEN, CDR2 SYDVKM. The CDR3 DNA follows: TGTGCCAGCAGTTTATGGGCTAGCGGGAGTGGGGAGCAGTACTTC. It is translated as CASSLWASGSGEQYF.

This clonotype has more than one count but fewer than ten. The chain has TRBV2 and TRBJ2-3, with D perhaps matching TRBD1 or TRBD2 (6 bases each). The CDR3 covers 13 residues. V was clipped by 8 bases and J by 4 bases, with 13 bases between them. CDR1 is SNHLY, CDR2 FYNNEI, per germline. The CDR3 loop reads CASARGRADTQYF. The CDR3 coding sequence is TGTGCCAGCGCCCGGGGGCGGGCAGATACGCAGTATTTT.

This clonotype has just a few counts. Here the CDR3 reads CASSPAGAGNQPQHF. CDR3 in DNA: TGCGCCAGCAGCCCCGCAGGGGCGGGCAATCAGCCCCAGCATTTT. The chain combines TRBV5-1 with TRBJ1-5; D possibly corresponds to TRBD1 (6 bases). V lost 4 bases to trimming and J lost 2 bases, with 13 bases between them. The CDR3 runs 15 residues. Germline CDR1 and CDR2: SGHRS and YFSETQ. Complete variable domain (other parts from reference TRBV5-1 and TRBJ1-5): KAGVTQTPRYLIKTRGQQVTLSCSPISGHRSVSWYQQTPGQGLQFLFEYFSETQRNKGNFPGRFSGRQFSNSRSEMNVSTLELGDSALYLCASSPAGAGNQPQHFGDGTRLSIL.

This clonotype was detected ten times or more. This chain uses TRBV29-1 with TRBJ2-7, with D possibly being TRBD1 (5 bases). Germline V gene data show CDR1 as SQVTM and CDR2 as ANQGSEA. The CDR3 covers 14 residues. Between the trimmed V and J ends, which lost 6 bases and 6 bases, there was a span of 21 bases. The CDR3 bases are TGCAGCGTCGCAACAGGTTTAGAAGGGGCCGAGCAGTACTTC. Translated: CSVATGLEGAEQYF.

There are many counts of this clonotype. The V and J genes are TRBV28 and TRBJ2-1; D perhaps matches TRBD1 (6 bases). Trimming took 8 bases from V and 2 from J, leaving 7 bases between them. CDR1 is MDHEN, CDR2 SYDVKM, per germline. The CDR3 has 12 amino acids. The CDR3 region has the DNA TGTGCCAGCCAGGGGCCCTACAATGAGCAGTTCTTC. This encodes CASQGPYNEQFF. The complete variable domain, with remaining parts taken from reference TRBV28 and TRBJ2-1, reads DVKVTQSSRYLVKRTGEKVFLECVQDMDHENMFWYRQDPGLGLRLIYFSYDVKMKEKGDIPEGYSVSREKKERFSLILESASTNQTSMYLCASQGPYNEQFFGPGTRLTVL.

CDR3 amino acids: CASSYRQEGYEQYF. The CDR3 region has the DNA TGTGCCAGCAGTTACAGGCAGGAGGGATACGAGCAGTACTTC. The chain recombines TRBV6-5 with TRBJ2-7; D possibly corresponds to TRBD2 (6 bases). The CDR3 loop spans 14 amino acids. Germline V lookup: CDR1 MNHEY, CDR2 SVGAGI. V lost 2 bases and J lost 4, with 12 bases in between.

The rearrangement uses TRBV6-5 and TRBJ1-1; D is unclear. The CDR3 has 14 residues. With 0 bases removed from V and 5 bases from J, the gap between germline ends came to 10 bases. Germline V gene lookup returns CDR1 MNHEY and CDR2 SVGAGI. The CDR3 bases are TGTGCCAGCAGTTACTCGCAGCGGGGAACTGAAGCTTTCTTT. It is translated as CASSYSQRGTEAFF.

This clonotype came up many times. The chain links TRBV12-3 or TRBV12-4 to TRBJ1-5, with 7 bases lining up with TRBD1. CDR3 length: 14 residues. With V trimmed by 4 bases and J by 6 bases, 6 bases remained unmatched. The CDR3 region has the DNA TGTGCCAGCAGTTCACTCAGGGGGGGTCAGCCCCAGCATTTT. Translated: CASSSLRGGQPQHF.

V usage is TRBV24-1 and J usage is TRBJ1-2; 7 nucleotides agree with TRBD1. CDR1 KGHDR and CDR2 SFDVKD come from the germline V gene. There are 15 residues in the CDR3. With V trimmed by 5 bases and J by 3 bases, 8 bases remained unmatched. Written as DNA, the CDR3 is TGTGCCACCAGTGCCGCGGACAGGCCCGACTATGGCTACACCTTC. Protein product: CATSAADRPDYGYTF.

This clonotype was recorded many times. This rearrangement joins TRBV12-3 or TRBV12-4 to TRBJ2-1; no firm D call. Trimming pared 3 bases from V and 9 bases from J, leaving 12 bases between. The length of the CDR3 is 13 residues. CDR3 nucleotide sequence: TGTGCCAGCAGTTTTCCAAACTCCGTTGAGCAGTTCTTC. Protein: CASSFPNSVEQFF.

The sample holds a few counts of this clonotype. The chain combines TRBV20-1 with TRBJ1-5, with D unresolved. In germline, CDR1 is DFQATT, CDR2 SNEGSKA (reference sequence). The length of the CDR3 is 14 residues. V was clipped by 3 bases and J by 0 bases, with 9 bases between them. The chain's CDR3 is CSASDTNSNQPQHF. The CDR3 region has the DNA TGCAGTGCTAGCGACACCAATAGCAATCAGCCCCAGCATTTT.

In this sample, this clonotype turned up many times. The chain recombines TRBV3-1 with TRBJ2-1, with D perhaps TRBD1 (6 bases). There are 15 residues in the CDR3. Trimming took off 0 bases at V and 3 bases at J, with 9 bases between the two ends. Germline CDR1 reads LGHDT; CDR2 reads YNNKEL (reference sequence). CDR3 nucleotide sequence: TGTGCCAGCAGCCAAGAAAGGGGGATCTACAATGAGCAGTTCTTC. As protein: CASSQERGIYNEQFF.

The chain recombines TRBV15 with TRBJ2-3; D is perhaps TRBD2 (5 bases). The germline V gene has CDR1 LNHNV and CDR2 YYDKDF (reference sequence). Trimming took off 3 bases at V and 0 bases at J, with 10 bases between the two ends. This CDR3 is 15 amino acids long. The CDR3 loop is CATSRTGSSTDTQYF. The CDR3, as DNA: TGTGCCACCAGCAGGACGGGATCTAGCACAGATACGCAGTATTTT.

With regard to this clonotype: This may be a read error: a much more frequent sequence differs by one nucleotide. This chain links TRBV7-7 with TRBJ2-5; 15 bases align to TRBD2. The germline V gene has CDR1 SSHAT and CDR2 FNYEAQ (reference sequence). V trimming: 6 bases; J trimming: 7 bases; junction bases outside the gene matches: 15. This CDR3 is built from 18 residues. CDR3 protein: CASSRSGTSGGPKGTQYF. The CDR3 region has the DNA TGTGCCAGCAGTCGATCCGGGACTAGCGGGGGGCCGAAGGGGACCCAGTACTTC.

This clonotype was recorded a few times. CDR3 bases: TGCGCCAGCAGCACGGTCTTGGACACCGGGGAGCTGTTTTTT. Translated: CASSTVLDTGELFF. The genes are TRBV5-1 and TRBJ2-2; D not certain. The CDR3 consists of 14 residues. Germline V gene lookup returns CDR1 SGHRS and CDR2 YFSETQ. The V end was cut by 4 bases, the J end by 3 bases, with 10 bases between.

In this sample, this clonotype turned up many times. The chain recombines TRBV7-2 with TRBJ2-3; perhaps TRBD2 as D (6 bases). Germline CDR1 is SGHTA and CDR2 is FQGNSA. This CDR3 spans 15 amino acids. V lost 5 bases and J lost 2, with 14 bases in between. CDR3: CASSTEGRVTDTQYF. CDR3 DNA: TGTGCCAGCAGCACGGAGGGCCGAGTCACAGATACGCAGTATTTT.

This clonotype has only a few counts. In DNA, the CDR3 is TGTGCCACCAGTGACCCCTCGAGCCTAGAGGAGACCCAGTACTTC. Protein product: CATSDPSSLEETQYF. This chain uses TRBV24-1 with TRBJ2-5; D unresolved. From germline, CDR1 is KGHDR and CDR2 SFDVKD. This CDR3 is built from 15 residues. The V and J ends lost 4 bases and 5 bases respectively, with 16 bases between them.

This clonotype was counted only a few times. V gene TRBV4-2 combines with J gene TRBJ2-7, with 9 positions matching TRBD2. Germline CDR1 and CDR2: LGHNA and YNFKEQ. This CDR3 is built from 14 residues. The V segment lost 4 bases and the J segment 3 bases; nucleotides outside the gene matches: 4. CDR3 protein: CASSLLAGDYEQYF. The CDR3, as DNA: TGTGCCAGCAGCCTTTTAGCGGGGGACTACGAGCAGTACTTC.

In its sample, this clonotype was seen many times. The chain combines TRBV12-5 with TRBJ2-5, with 7 positions matching TRBD1. The germline V gene has CDR1 LGHNT and CDR2 FRNRAP. The CDR3 loop spans 15 amino acids. The V and J ends lost 5 bases and 0 bases, in that order; junction bases with no gene match: 6. CDR3 sequence (DNA): TGTGCTAGTGGTCCGGGGACAGTTAACCAAGAGACCCAGTACTTC. As protein: CASGPGTVNQETQYF.

The CDR3, as DNA: TGTGCCAGCAGTTCCCGGACTAGCGGTGAACCTAGCACAGATACGCAGTATTTT. Amino acid sequence: CASSSRTSGEPSTDTQYF. The chain links TRBV6-2 or TRBV6-3 to TRBJ2-3; 10 bases map to TRBD2. CDR1 is MNHEY and CDR2 is SVGEGT in the germline V gene. The length of the CDR3 is 18 residues. V trimming: 4 bases; J trimming: 0 bases; junction bases outside the gene matches: 10.

In this sample, this clonotype turned up many times. The chain recombines TRBV7-9 with TRBJ2-1; possibly TRBD2 for D (6 bases). The CDR3 length is 16 residues. Germline-derived CDR1 and CDR2 are SEHNR and FQNEAQ (reference sequence). V lost 7 bases, J lost 8 bases, and 24 bases lay in between. This chain's CDR3 is CASTPRGAGPRHEQFF. CDR3 bases: TGTGCCAGCACCCCTAGAGGAGCGGGTCCACGGCATGAGCAGTTCTTC.

This clonotype occurred many times. CDR3 nucleotide sequence: TGTGCCAGCGGTAGCGGGAGCAGGACAGATACGCAGTATTTT. Residues: CASGSGSRTDTQYF. This chain joins TRBV6-1 and TRBJ2-3; 9 positions agree with TRBD2. CDR1 MNHNS and CDR2 SASEGT come from the germline V gene. CDR3 size: 14 residues. V shed 8 bases and J 3 bases; nucleotides not matched to a gene: 6.

This clonotype appeared a few times. The J gene is TRBJ1-1, the V gene TRBV29-1; TRBD1 matches at 9 bases. V shed 5 bases, J shed 6 bases, and the junction held 13 bases outside the gene matches. This CDR3 region has 15 residues. Per germline, CDR1 SQVTM and CDR2 ANQGSEA. CDR3 loop: CSVSKIDRGVPEAFF. The DNA for the CDR3 is TGCAGCGTTTCCAAGATTGACAGGGGGGTCCCTGAAGCTTTCTTT.